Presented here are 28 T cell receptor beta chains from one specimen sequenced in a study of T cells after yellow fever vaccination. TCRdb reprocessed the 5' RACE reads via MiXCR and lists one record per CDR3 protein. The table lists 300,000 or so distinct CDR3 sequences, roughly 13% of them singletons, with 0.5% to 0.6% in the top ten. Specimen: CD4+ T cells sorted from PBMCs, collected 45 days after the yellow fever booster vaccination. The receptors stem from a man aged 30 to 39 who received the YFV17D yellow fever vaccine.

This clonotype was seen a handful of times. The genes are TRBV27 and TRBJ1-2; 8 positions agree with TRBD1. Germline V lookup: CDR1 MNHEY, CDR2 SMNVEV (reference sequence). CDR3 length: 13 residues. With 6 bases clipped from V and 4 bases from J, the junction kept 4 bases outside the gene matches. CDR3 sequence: CASRAQGGYGYTF. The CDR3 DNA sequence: TGTGCCAGCAGAGCACAGGGGGGCTATGGCTACACCTTC.

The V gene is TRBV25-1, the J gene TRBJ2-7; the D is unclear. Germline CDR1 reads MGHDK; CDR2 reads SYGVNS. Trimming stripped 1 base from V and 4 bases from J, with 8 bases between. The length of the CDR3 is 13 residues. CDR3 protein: CASSELGSYEQYF. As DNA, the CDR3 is TGTGCCAGCAGTGAATTGGGTTCGTACGAGCAGTACTTC.

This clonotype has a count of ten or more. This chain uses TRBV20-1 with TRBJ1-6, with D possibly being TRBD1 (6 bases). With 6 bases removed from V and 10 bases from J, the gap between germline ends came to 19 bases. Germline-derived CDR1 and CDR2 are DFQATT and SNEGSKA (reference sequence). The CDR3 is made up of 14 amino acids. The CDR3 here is CSARGPGLRSPLHF. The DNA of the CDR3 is TGCAGTGCCAGGGGACCGGGACTACGGTCACCCCTCCACTTT.

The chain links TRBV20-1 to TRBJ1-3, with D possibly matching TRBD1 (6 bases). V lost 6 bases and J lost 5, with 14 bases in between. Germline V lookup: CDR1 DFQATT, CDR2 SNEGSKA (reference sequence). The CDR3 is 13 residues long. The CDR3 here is CSATTGYRNTIYF. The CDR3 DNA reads TGCAGTGCCACGACAGGCTATCGAAACACCATATATTTT.

The CDR3 here is CSASGQGYDTQYF. The CDR3, as DNA: TGCAGTGCTAGTGGGCAGGGTTACGATACGCAGTATTTT. J is TRBJ2-3 and V is TRBV20-1; TRBD1 might be the D (5 bases). Trimming took 3 bases from V and 6 from J, leaving 13 bases between them. Germline CDR1 and CDR2: DFQATT and SNEGSKA (reference sequence). The CDR3 runs to 13 residues.

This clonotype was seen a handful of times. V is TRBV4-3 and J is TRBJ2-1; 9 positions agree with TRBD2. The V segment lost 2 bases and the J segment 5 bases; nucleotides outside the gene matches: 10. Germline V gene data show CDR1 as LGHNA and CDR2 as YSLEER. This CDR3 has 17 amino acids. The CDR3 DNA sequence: TGCGCCAGCAGCCAAAACGTAGCGGGAGTCCCAAACAATGAGCAGTTCTTC. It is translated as CASSQNVAGVPNNEQFF.

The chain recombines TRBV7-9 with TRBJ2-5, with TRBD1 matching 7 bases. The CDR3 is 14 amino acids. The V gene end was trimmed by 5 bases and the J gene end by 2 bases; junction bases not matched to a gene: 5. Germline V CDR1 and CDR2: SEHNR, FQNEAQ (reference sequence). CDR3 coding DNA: TGTGCCAGCAGCCCAAGACAGGGACAAGAGACCCAGTACTTC. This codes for CASSPRQGQETQYF.

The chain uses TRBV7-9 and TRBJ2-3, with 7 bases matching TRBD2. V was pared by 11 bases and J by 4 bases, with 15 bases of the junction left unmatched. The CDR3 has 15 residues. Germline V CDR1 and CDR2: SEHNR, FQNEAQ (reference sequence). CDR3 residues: CAHEGVTSYADTQYF. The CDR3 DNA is TGTGCCCACGAAGGAGTGACTAGCTACGCAGATACGCAGTATTTT.

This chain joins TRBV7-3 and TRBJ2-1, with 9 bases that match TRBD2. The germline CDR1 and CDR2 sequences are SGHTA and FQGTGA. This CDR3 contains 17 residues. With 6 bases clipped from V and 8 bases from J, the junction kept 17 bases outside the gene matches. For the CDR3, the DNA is TGTGCCAGCAGACAACAGGGGAAGAGCGGGAGGAGGCATGAGCAGTTCTTC. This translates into CASRQQGKSGRRHEQFF.

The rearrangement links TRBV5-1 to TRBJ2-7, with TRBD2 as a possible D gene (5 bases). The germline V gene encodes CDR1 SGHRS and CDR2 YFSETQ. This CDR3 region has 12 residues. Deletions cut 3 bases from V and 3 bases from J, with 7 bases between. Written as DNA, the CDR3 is TGCGCCAGCAGCTCGGGGATCTACGAGCAGTACTTC. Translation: CASSSGIYEQYF. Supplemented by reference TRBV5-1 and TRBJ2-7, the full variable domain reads KAGVTQTPRYLIKTRGQQVTLSCSPISGHRSVSWYQQTPGQGLQFLFEYFSETQRNKGNFPGRFSGRQFSNSRSEMNVSTLELGDSALYLCASSSGIYEQYFGPGTRLTVT.

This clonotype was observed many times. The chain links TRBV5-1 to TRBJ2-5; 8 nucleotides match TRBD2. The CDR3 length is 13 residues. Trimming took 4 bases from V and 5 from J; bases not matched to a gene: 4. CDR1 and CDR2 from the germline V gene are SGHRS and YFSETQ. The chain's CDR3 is CASSPGLAETQYF. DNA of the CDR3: TGCGCCAGCAGCCCCGGACTAGCTGAGACCCAGTACTTC.

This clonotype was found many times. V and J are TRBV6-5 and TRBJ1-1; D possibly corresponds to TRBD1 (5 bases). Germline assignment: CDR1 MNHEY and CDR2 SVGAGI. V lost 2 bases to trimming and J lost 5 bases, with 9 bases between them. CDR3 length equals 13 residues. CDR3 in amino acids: CASSYRGNTEAFF. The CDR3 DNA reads TGTGCCAGCAGTTACCGGGGCAATACTGAAGCTTTCTTT.

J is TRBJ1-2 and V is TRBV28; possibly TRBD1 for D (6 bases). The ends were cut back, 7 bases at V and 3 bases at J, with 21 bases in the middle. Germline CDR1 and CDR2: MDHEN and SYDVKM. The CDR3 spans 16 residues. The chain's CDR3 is CASTKMGAWTDYGYTF. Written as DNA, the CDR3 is TGTGCCAGCACCAAAATGGGTGCCTGGACAGACTATGGCTACACCTTC.

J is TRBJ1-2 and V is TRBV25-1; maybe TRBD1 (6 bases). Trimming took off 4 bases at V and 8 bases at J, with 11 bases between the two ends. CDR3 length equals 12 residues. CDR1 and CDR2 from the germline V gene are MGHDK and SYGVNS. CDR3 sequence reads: CASSATGLGYTF. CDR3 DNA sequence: TGTGCCAGCAGTGCTACAGGGTTGGGCTACACCTTC.

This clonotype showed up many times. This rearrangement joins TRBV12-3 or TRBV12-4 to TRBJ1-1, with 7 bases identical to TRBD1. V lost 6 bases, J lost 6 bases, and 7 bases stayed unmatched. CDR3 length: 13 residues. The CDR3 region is CASREQGRAEAFF. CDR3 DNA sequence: TGTGCCAGCAGGGAACAGGGGAGGGCTGAAGCTTTCTTT.

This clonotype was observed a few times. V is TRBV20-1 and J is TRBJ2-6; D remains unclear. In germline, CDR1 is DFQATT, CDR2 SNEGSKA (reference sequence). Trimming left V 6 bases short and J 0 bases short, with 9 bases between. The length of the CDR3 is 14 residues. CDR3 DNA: TGCAGTGCGAGACCATTCTCTGGGGCCAACGTCCTGACTTTC. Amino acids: CSARPFSGANVLTF.

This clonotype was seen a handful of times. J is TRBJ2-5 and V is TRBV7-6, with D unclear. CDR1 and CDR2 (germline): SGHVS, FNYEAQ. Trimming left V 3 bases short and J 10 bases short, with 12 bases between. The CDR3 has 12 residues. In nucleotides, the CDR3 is TGTGCCAGCAGCTTGTCCGTCGGGCTCCAGTACTTC. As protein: CASSLSVGLQYF.

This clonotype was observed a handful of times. The CDR3 coding sequence is TGCAGCCTGGATGGCCGCGGGGAGCTGTTTTTT. Translated, it gives CSLDGRGELFF. This chain joins TRBV29-1 and TRBJ2-2, with no clear D. Trimming shortened V by 8 bases and J by 7 bases, and 11 bases separated the two germline ends. The CDR3 has 11 amino acids. Germline CDR1 reads SQVTM; CDR2 reads ANQGSEA.

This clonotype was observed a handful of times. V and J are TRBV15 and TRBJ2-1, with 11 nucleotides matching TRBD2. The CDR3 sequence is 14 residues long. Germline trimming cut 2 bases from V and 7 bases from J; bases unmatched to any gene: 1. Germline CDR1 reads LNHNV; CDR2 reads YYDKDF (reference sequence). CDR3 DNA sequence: TGTGCCACCAGCAGACTAGCGGGAGGAAATGAGCAGTTCTTC. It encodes CATSRLAGGNEQFF.

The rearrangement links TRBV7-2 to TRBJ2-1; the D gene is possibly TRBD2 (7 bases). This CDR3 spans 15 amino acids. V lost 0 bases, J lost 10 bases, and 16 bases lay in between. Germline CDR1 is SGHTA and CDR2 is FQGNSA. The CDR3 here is CASSLAAGASGEQFF. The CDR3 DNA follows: TGTGCCAGCAGCTTAGCGGCGGGGGCCTCGGGGGAGCAGTTCTTC.

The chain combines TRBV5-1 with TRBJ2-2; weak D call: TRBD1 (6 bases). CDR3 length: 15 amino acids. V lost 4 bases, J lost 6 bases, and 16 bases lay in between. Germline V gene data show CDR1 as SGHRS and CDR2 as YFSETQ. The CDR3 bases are TGCGCCAGCAGCCTCGGGACAATGTTGTCCGGGGAGCTGTTTTTT. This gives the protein CASSLGTMLSGELFF. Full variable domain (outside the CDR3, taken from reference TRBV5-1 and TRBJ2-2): KAGVTQTPRYLIKTRGQQVTLSCSPISGHRSVSWYQQTPGQGLQFLFEYFSETQRNKGNFPGRFSGRQFSNSRSEMNVSTLELGDSALYLCASSLGTMLSGELFFGEGSRLTVL.

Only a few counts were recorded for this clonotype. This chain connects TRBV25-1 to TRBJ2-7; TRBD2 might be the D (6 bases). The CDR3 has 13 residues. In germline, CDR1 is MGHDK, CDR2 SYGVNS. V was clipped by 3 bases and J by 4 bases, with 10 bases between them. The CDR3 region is CASSDGGVYEQYF. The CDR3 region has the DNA TGTGCCAGCAGTGACGGAGGGGTATACGAGCAGTACTTC.

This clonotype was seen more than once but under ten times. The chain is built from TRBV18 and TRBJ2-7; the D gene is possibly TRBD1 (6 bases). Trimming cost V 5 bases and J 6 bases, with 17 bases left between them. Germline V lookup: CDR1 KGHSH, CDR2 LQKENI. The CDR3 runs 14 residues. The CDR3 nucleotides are TGTGCCAGCTCAGTGAGAGACAGGTCAGTCGAGCAGTACTTC. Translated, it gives CASSVRDRSVEQYF.

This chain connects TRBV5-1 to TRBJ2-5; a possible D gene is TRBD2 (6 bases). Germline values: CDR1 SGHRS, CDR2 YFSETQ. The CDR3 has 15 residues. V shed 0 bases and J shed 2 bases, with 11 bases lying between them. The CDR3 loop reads CASSLAAAGQETQYF. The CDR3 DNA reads TGCGCCAGCAGCTTGGCCGCGGCGGGACAAGAGACCCAGTACTTC.

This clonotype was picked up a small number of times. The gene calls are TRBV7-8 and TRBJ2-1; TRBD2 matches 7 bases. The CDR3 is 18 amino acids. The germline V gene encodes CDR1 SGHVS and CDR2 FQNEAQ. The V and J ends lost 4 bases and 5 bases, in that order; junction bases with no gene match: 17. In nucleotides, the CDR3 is TGTGCCAGCAGCTCGTCGCGGGTCTGGGGGGGGGTCCACAATGAGCAGTTCTTC. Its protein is CASSSSRVWGGVHNEQFF.

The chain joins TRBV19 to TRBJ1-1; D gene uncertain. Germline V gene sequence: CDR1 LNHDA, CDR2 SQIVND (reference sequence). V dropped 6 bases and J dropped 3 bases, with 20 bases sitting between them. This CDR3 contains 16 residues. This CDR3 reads CASSPGPTGEHTEAFF. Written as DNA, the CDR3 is TGTGCCAGTAGCCCCGGGCCAACGGGAGAGCACACTGAAGCTTTCTTT.

In DNA form, the CDR3 reads TGTGCCAGCAGTTACTCACGGGAGGCCGGCAATGAGCAGTTCTTC. Its translation is CASSYSREAGNEQFF. This chain connects TRBV6-5 to TRBJ2-1; the match to TRBD2 covers 7 bases. Germline assignment: CDR1 MNHEY and CDR2 SVGAGI. The CDR3 length is 15 residues. Germline trimming cut 0 bases from V and 6 bases from J; bases unmatched to any gene: 5.

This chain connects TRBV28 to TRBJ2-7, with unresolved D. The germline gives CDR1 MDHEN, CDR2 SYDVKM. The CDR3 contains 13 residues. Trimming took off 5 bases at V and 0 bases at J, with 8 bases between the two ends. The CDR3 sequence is CASSTTPSYEQYF. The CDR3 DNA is TGTGCCAGCAGTACGACACCCTCCTACGAGCAGTACTTC.